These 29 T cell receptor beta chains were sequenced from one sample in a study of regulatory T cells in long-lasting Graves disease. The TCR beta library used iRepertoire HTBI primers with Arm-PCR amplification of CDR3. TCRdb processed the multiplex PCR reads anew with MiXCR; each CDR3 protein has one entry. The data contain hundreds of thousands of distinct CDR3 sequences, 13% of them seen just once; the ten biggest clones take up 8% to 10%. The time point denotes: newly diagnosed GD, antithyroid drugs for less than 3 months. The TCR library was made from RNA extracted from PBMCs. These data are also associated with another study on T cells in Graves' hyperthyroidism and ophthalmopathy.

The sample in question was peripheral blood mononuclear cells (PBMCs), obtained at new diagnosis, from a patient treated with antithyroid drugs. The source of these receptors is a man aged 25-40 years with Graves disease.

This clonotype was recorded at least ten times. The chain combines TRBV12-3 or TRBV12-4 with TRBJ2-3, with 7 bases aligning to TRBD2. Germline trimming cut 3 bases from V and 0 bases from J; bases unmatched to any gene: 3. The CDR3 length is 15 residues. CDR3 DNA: TGTGCCAGCAGTTTCGGCGGGAGTAGCACAGATACGCAGTATTTT. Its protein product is CASSFGGSSTDTQYF.

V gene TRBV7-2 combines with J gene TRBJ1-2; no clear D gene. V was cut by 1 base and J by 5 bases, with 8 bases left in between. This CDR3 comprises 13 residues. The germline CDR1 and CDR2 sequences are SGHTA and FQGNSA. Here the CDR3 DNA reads TGTGCCAGCAGCTTAGTCGGACTGTATGGCTACACCTTC. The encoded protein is CASSLVGLYGYTF.

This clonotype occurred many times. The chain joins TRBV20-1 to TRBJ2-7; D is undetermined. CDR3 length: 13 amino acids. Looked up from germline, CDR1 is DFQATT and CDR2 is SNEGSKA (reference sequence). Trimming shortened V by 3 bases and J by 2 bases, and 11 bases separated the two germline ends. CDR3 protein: CSASRPTTYEQYF. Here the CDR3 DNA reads TGCAGTGCTAGTAGGCCTACCACCTACGAGCAGTACTTC.

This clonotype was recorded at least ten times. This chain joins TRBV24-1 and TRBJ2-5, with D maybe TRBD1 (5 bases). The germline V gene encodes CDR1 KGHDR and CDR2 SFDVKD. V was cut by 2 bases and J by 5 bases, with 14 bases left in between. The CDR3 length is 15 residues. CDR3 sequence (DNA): TGTGCCACCAGTGATTATCCAGGGTCGGAGGAGACCCAGTACTTC. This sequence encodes CATSDYPGSEETQYF.

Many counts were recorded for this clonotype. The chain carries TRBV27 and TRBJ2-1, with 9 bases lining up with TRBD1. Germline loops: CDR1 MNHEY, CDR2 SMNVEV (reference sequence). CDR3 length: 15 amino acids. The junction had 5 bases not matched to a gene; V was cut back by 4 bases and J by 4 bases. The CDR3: CASSSPGQGYNEQFF. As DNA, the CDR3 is TGTGCCAGCAGTTCACCGGGACAGGGTTACAATGAGCAGTTCTTC.

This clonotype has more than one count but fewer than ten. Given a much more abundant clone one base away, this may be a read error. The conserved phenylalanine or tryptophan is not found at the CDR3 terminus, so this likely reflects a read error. CDR3 residues: CAWSSLNTEAFS. CDR3 DNA sequence: TGTGCCTGGAGTAGCCTAAACACTGAAGCTTTCTCT. This chain connects TRBV30 to TRBJ1-1; no clear D gene. CDR1 GTSNPN and CDR2 SVGIG come from the germline V gene (reference sequence). Between the trimmed V and J ends, which lost 2 bases and 2 bases, there was a span of 6 bases. This CDR3 has 12 residues.

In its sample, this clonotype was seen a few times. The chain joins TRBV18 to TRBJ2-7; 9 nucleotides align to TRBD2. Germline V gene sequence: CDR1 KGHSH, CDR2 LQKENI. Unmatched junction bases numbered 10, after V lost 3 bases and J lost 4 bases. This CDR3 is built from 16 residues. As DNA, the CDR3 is TGTGCCAGCTCACCTACTGGCCTAGCGGGACGGTACGAGCAGTACTTC. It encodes CASSPTGLAGRYEQYF.

CDR3 DNA sequence: TGTGCCGAGGGAAGGGGTACTCTATACGAGCAGTACTTC. Translating it yields CAEGRGTLYEQYF. V usage is TRBV6-2 or TRBV6-3 and J usage is TRBJ2-7, with D perhaps given as TRBD1 or TRBD2 (5 bases each). CDR1 and CDR2 (germline): MNHEY, SVGEGT. Between the trimmed V and J ends, which lost 11 bases and 4 bases, there was a span of 18 bases. The CDR3 runs to 13 residues.

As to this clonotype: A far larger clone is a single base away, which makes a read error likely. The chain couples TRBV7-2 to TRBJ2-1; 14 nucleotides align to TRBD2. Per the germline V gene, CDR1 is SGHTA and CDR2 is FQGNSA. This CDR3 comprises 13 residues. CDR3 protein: CVSTRLAGGEQFF. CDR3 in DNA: TGTGTCAGCACCAGACTAGCGGGAGGGGAGCAGTTCTTC.

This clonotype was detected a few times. The CDR3: CASSPTLSPKVDEQYF. The CDR3 coding sequence is TGTGCCAGCAGTCCAACCCTATCTCCGAAAGTCGACGAGCAGTACTTC. The rearrangement joins TRBV12-3 or TRBV12-4 to TRBJ2-7; D gene ambiguous. There are 16 residues in the CDR3. Trimming removed 5 bases at V and 5 bases at J, with 22 bases between.

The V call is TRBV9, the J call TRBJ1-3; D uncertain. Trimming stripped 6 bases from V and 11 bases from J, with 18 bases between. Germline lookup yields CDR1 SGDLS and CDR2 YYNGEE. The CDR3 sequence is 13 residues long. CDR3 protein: CASNDNRLGPIYF. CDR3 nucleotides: TGTGCCAGCAACGATAACAGATTAGGCCCCATATATTTT.

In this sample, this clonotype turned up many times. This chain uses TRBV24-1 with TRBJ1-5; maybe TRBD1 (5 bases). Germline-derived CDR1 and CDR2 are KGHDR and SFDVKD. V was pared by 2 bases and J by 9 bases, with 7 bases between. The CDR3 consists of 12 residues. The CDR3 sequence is CATSDWGGPQHF. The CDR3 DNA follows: TGTGCCACCAGTGATTGGGGGGGGCCCCAGCATTTT.

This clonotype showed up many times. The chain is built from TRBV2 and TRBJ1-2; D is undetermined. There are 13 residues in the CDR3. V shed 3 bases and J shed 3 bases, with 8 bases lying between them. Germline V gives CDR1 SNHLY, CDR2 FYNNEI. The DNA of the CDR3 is TGTGCCAGCAGTGATGTCGGGGACTATGGCTACACCTTC. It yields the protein CASSDVGDYGYTF.

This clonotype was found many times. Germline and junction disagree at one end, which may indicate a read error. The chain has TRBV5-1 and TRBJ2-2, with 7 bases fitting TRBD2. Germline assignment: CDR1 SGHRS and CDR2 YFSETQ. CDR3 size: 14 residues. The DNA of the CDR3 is TGTGCCAGCAGCCCTAGCGGAGTAACCGGGGAGCTGTTTTTT. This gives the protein CASSPSGVTGELFF.

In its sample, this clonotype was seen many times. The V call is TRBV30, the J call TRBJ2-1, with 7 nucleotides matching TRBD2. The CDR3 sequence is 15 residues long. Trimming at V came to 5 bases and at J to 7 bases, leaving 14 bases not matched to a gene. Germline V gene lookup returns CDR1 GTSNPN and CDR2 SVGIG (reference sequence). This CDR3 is CAWATGTTALNEQFF. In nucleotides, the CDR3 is TGTGCCTGGGCCACCGGGACTACGGCCCTTAATGAGCAGTTCTTC.

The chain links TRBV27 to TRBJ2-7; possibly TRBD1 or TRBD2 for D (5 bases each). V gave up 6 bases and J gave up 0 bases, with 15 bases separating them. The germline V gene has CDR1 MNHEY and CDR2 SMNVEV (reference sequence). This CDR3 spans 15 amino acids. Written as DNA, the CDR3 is TGTGCCAGCAGAATAGCTCCGAGGGGCTCCTACGAGCAGTACTTC. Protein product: CASRIAPRGSYEQYF.

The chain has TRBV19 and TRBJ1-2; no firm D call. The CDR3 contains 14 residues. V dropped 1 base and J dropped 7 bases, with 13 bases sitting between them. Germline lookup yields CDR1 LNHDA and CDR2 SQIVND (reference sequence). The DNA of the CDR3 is TGTGCCAGTAGTATAGGCCCCTCTAGCGGTGGCTACACCTTC. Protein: CASSIGPSSGGYTF.

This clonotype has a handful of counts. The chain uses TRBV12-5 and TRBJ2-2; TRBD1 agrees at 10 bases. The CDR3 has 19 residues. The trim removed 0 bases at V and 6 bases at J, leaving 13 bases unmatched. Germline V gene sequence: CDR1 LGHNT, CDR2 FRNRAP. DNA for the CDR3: TGTGCTAGTGGTTTGGTACTGGGACAGGGGCTCATTTTGGCCGGGGAGCTGTTTTTT. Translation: CASGLVLGQGLILAGELFF.

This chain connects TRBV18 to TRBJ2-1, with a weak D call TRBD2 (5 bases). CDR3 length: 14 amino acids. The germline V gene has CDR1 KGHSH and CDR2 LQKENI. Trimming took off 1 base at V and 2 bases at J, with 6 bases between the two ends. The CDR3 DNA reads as TGTGCCAGCTCACCACTAGCGCCCTACAATGAGCAGTTCTTC. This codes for CASSPLAPYNEQFF.

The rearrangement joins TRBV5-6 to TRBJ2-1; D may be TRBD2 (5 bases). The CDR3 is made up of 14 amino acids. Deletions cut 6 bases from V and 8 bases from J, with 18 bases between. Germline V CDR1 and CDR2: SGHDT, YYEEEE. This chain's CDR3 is CASTGRRTQYEQFF. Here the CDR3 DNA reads TGTGCCAGCACCGGGCGCCGGACTCAGTATGAGCAGTTCTTC.

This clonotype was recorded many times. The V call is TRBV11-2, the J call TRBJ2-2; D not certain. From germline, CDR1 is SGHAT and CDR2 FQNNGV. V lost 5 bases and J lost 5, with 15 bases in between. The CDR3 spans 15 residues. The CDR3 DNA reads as TGTGCCAGCAGCCCCGGGTGGCGGCGTACCGGGGAGCTGTTTTTT. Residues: CASSPGWRRTGELFF.

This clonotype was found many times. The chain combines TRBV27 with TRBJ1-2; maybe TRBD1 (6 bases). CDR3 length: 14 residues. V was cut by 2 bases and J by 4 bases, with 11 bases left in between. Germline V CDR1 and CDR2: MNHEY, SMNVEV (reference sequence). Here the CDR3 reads CASSLQGYGYGYTF. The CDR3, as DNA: TGTGCCAGCAGTTTACAGGGGTATGGCTATGGCTACACCTTC.

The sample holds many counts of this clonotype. The DNA of the CDR3 is TGTGCCAGCAGCTCTAGCCTAGGAGAAGATACGCAGTATTTT. This translates into CASSSSLGEDTQYF. V usage is TRBV13 and J usage is TRBJ2-3; the D gene is possibly TRBD2 (5 bases). The germline gives CDR1 PRHDT, CDR2 FYEKMQ (reference sequence). This CDR3 contains 14 residues. V dropped 4 bases and J dropped 5 bases, with 13 bases sitting between them. Based on the CDR3 plus reference TRBV13 and TRBJ2-3, the full variable domain is AAGVIQSPRHLIKEKRETATLKCYPIPRHDTVYWYQQGPGQDPQFLISFYEKMQSDKGSIPDRFSAQQFSDYHSELNMSSLELGDSALYFCASSSSLGEDTQYFGPGTRLTVL.

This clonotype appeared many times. In DNA, the CDR3 is TGTGCCAGCAGTATCCCTACCTACGAGCAGTACTTC. This encodes CASSIPTYEQYF. This sequence joins TRBV6-2 or TRBV6-3 and TRBJ2-7; D unresolved. CDR3 length: 12 amino acids. The V and J ends lost 5 bases and 2 bases respectively, with 7 bases between them. CDR1 is MNHEY and CDR2 is SVGEGT in the germline V gene.

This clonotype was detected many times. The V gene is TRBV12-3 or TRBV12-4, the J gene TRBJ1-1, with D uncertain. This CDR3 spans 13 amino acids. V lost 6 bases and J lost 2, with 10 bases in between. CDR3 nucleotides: TGTGCCAGCAGCTCTCTCAGTAACACTGAAGCTTTCTTT. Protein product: CASSSLSNTEAFF.

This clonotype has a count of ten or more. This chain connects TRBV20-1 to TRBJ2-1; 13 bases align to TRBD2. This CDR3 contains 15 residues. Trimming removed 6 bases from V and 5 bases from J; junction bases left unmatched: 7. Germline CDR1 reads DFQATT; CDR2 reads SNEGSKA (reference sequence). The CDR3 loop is CSATSGRDADNEQFF. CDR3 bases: TGCAGTGCCACTAGCGGGAGGGACGCCGACAATGAGCAGTTCTTC.

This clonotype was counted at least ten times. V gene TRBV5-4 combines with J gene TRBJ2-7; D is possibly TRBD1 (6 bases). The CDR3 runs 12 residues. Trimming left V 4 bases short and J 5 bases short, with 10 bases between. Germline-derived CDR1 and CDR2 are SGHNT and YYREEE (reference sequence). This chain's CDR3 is CASSQRGNEQYF. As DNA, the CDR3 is TGTGCCAGCAGCCAGAGGGGGAACGAGCAGTACTTC. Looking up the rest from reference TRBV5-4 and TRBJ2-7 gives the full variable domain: ETGVTQSPTHLIKTRGQQVTLRCSSQSGHNTVSWYQQALGQGPQFIFQYYREEENGRGNFPPRFSGLQFPNYSSELNVNALELDDSALYLCASSQRGNEQYFGPGTRLTVT.

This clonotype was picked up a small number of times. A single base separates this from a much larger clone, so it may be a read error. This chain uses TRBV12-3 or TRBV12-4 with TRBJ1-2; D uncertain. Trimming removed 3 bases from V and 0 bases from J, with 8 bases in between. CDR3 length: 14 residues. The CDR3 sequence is CASSFNGANYGYTF. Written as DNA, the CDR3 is TGTGCCAGCAGTTTTAATGGTGCTAACTATGGCTACACCTTC.

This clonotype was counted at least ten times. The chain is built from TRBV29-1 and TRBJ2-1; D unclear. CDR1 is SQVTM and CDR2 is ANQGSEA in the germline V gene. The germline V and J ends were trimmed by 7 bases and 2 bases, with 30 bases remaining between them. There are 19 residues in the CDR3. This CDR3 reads CSAPFTTPPPIGAYNEQFF. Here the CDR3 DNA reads TGCAGCGCCCCATTCACGACGCCCCCTCCCATTGGAGCCTACAATGAGCAGTTCTTC.